These T cell receptor beta chains were read from a single sample in a study of T-cell memory formation after mild COVID-19. MiXCR, run by TCRdb on the 5' RACE reads, gives a single entry per CDR3 protein. The sample holds 500,000 to 650,000 distinct CDR3 sequences, about a fifth seen once. Material: PBMCs or a T cell subset sorted from them (not recorded which). These receptors all come from an adult woman who had mild COVID-19 (a few samples of this study predate the infection). Cell type and time point are not known. Both conserved end residues are part of each CDR3. A D gene is named only where the DNA matches it firmly. Clone size is stated in some rows and not others, as once, few, many or a class when expanded.

size: NA; V: TRBV15; D: NA; J: TRBJ1-2; DNA: TGTGCCACCAGCAGAGATTTCCCCATGGGCTACACCTTC; CDR3: CATSRDFPMGYTF
size: NA; V: TRBV6-5; D: NA; J: TRBJ1-1; DNA: TGTGCCAGCAGCCAATTCATCTGGAACATGAACACTGAAGCTTTCTTT; CDR3: CASSQFIWNMNTEAFF
size: NA; V: TRBV5-5; D: NA; J: TRBJ2-7; DNA: TGTGCCAGCCGGGCGGTCGGGGGCGAGCAGTACTTC; CDR3: CASRAVGGEQYF
size: NA; V: TRBV5-4; D: NA; J: TRBJ2-2; DNA: TGTGCCAGCAGTTCTGACAGGCGGCGGAGCACCGGGGAGCTGTTTTTT; CDR3: CASSSDRRRSTGELFF
size: few; V: TRBV5-4; D: NA; J: TRBJ2-6; DNA: TGTGCCAGCAGCCGCAGAGGGGTGCCGGGCTCTGGGGCCAACGTCCTGACTTTC; CDR3: CASSRRGVPGSGANVLTF
size: many; V: TRBV5-1; D: NA; J: TRBJ2-3; DNA: TGCGCCAGCAGTTACACTCTAGCGTTAGCTAGAGATACGCAGTATTTT; CDR3: CASSYTLALARDTQYF
size: few; V: TRBV7-3; D: NA; J: TRBJ2-3; DNA: TGTGCCAGCAGCTTTGACAGAGGGTCAGATACGCAGTATTTT; CDR3: CASSFDRGSDTQYF
size: NA; V: TRBV5-5; D: NA; J: TRBJ1-2; DNA: TGTGCCAGCAGCTTTGGTACAGGAGACTATGGCTACACCTTC; CDR3: CASSFGTGDYGYTF
size: NA; V: TRBV9; D: TRBD2; J: TRBJ2-5; DNA: TGTGCCAGCAGCGTAGAGGCTAGCGGGAGTGAGACCCAGTACTTC; CDR3: CASSVEASGSETQYF
size: NA; V: TRBV13; D: NA; J: TRBJ1-2; DNA: TGTGCCAGCAGCTTACCCTATGACAGAAACTATGGCTACACCTTC; CDR3: CASSLPYDRNYGYTF
size: NA; V: TRBV12-3/TRBV12-4; D: TRBD1; J: TRBJ2-2; DNA: TGTGCCAGCACGGGGGACAGGGATATTCCGACCGGGGAGCTGTTTTTT; CDR3: CASTGDRDIPTGELFF
size: NA; V: TRBV7-9; D: TRBD1; J: TRBJ1-1; DNA: TGTGCCAGCAGCTCAGGACCGGGACAGGTGAGGAACACTGAAGCTTTCTTT; CDR3: CASSSGPGQVRNTEAFF
size: few; V: TRBV7-2; D: TRBD2; J: TRBJ2-7; DNA: TGTGCCAGCAGCTCACCGGGACTAGACTACGAGCAGTACTTC; CDR3: CASSSPGLDYEQYF
size: few; V: TRBV9; D: TRBD1; J: TRBJ1-1; DNA: TGTGCCAGCAGCGTAAGTGGGACAGGGTCGGTAACTGAAGCTTTCTTT; CDR3: CASSVSGTGSVTEAFF
size: NA; V: TRBV6-5; D: NA; J: TRBJ1-1; DNA: TGTGCCAGCACGCCGGGGGGGGCGGGGAACACTGAAGCTTTCTTT; CDR3: CASTPGGAGNTEAFF
size: NA; V: TRBV7-2; D: TRBD2; J: TRBJ2-1; DNA: TGTGCCAGCAGCCTACTAGCGGGGGGGACTAATGAGCAGTTCTTC; CDR3: CASSLLAGGTNEQFF
size: few; V: TRBV24-1; D: TRBD2; J: TRBJ2-2; DNA: TGTGCCACCAGGACTAGCGGGAGTAACACCGGGGAGCTGTTTTTT; CDR3: CATRTSGSNTGELFF
size: few; V: TRBV20-1; D: NA; J: TRBJ1-1; DNA: TGCAGTGCTAGAGACCCGGGGCAGGGGACTCCGAACACTGAAGCTTTCTTT; CDR3: CSARDPGQGTPNTEAFF
size: NA; V: TRBV2; D: TRBD2; J: TRBJ2-5; DNA: TGTGCCAGCAGTGATAGGGGACTAGTAGAGGAGACCCAGTACTTC; CDR3: CASSDRGLVEETQYF
size: few; V: TRBV7-3; D: TRBD2; J: TRBJ2-2; DNA: TGTGCCAGCGGCTCCGGGACTAGCGGGGGTGCTTACACCGGGGAGCTGTTTTTT; CDR3: CASGSGTSGGAYTGELFF
size: few; V: TRBV5-1; D: NA; J: TRBJ1-2; DNA: TGCGCCAGCAGCTTGGTGGAAGAGAATGGCTACACCTTC; CDR3: CASSLVEENGYTF
size: few; V: TRBV9; D: TRBD2; J: TRBJ2-3; DNA: TGTGCCAGCAGCGCAACTCTAAGCGGGGCAGATACGCAGTATTTT; CDR3: CASSATLSGADTQYF
size: NA; V: TRBV12-3/TRBV12-4; D: TRBD2; J: TRBJ2-1; DNA: TGTGGATCGACGGGGGCTAGCGGGAGGTTCTTC; CDR3: CGSTGASGRFF